The rows below give T cell receptor beta chains drawn from one sample of a study of shared clonotypes between healthy human individuals. Sequencing used immunoSEQ multiplex PCR; TCRdb keeps in-frame clones, though not all of them. The data contain around 2.1 million clones, about 94% of them singletons. Sequencing input: naive CD4+ T cells sorted from blood. The source of these receptors is a young man in good health. CDR3s include the opening cysteine and the closing phenylalanine or tryptophan. A D gene is named only where the DNA matches it firmly. Clone size is shown for a subset of rows, as once, few, many or a class of expanded clone.

>TRBV6-1|TRBJ1-1|NA|NA
TGTGCCAGCACCGCCGGGACGGAAGCTTTCTTT
CASTAGTEAFF
>TRBV18|TRBJ2-3|NA|TRBD2
TGTGCCAGCTCACCAGGGACTAGCGGGGGCCGCACAGATACGCAGTATTTT
CASSPGTSGGRTDTQYF
>TRBV6-5|TRBJ2-2|NA|NA
TGTGCCAGCAGCCCACCGACAACCAACACCGGGGAGCTGTTTTTT
CASSPPTTNTGELFF
>TRBV30|TRBJ1-2|NA|NA
TGTGCCTGGAGTTGGGTGAACTATGGCTACACCTTC
CAWSWVNYGYTF
>TRBV2|TRBJ1-2|NA|TRBD1
TGTGCCAGCAGTGGACAGGGGGGATTCTATGGCTACACCTTC
CASSGQGGFYGYTF
>TRBV5-6|TRBJ2-5|NA|TRBD2
TGTGCCAGCAGCTCGCCCGGGACTACGGAGACCCAGTACTTC
CASSSPGTTETQYF
>TRBV7-7|TRBJ2-5|NA|TRBD2
TGTGCTAGCAGCCCAGCGGGGGAACAAGAGACCCAGTACTTC
CASSPAGEQETQYF
>TRBV6-5|TRBJ2-2|NA|TRBD1
TGTGCCAGCCGATCGGGACAGAAGACCGGGGAGCTGTTTTTT
CASRSGQKTGELFF
>TRBV29-1|TRBJ1-2|NA|NA
TGCAGCGTTGAGACCGGGACATTATCCGGCTACACCTTC
CSVETGTLSGYTF
>TRBV5-1|TRBJ2-7|once|TRBD1
TGCGCCAGCAGTACCGGGACAGGGGACTACGAGCAGTACTTC
CASSTGTGDYEQYF
>TRBV10-3|TRBJ2-7|NA|NA
TGTGCCATCAGTGCGCACTACGAGCAGTACTTC
CAISAHYEQYF
>TRBV19|TRBJ2-1|NA|NA
TGTGCCAGTAGGAGCAAGACCTACAATGAGCAGTTCTTC
CASRSKTYNEQFF
>TRBV6-1|TRBJ1-4|NA|NA
TGTGCCAGCAGTGAGAGAGCAAAACTGTTTTTT
CASSERAKLFF
>TRBV5-1|TRBJ2-1|NA|TRBD2
TGCGCCAGCAGCCTTCCGCCCGGGACTAGCGGACCTTCCTACAATGAGCAGTTCTTC
CASSLPPGTSGPSYNEQFF
>TRBV2|TRBJ2-3|NA|NA
TGTGCCGGGAAGGACAGCACAGATACGCAGTATTTT
CAGKDSTDTQYF
>TRBV7-8|TRBJ2-7|NA|TRBD1
TGTGCCAGCAGCTCGCCTGGGACAGGCCCCCTCTCCTACGAGCAGTACTTC
CASSSPGTGPLSYEQYF
>TRBV7-2|TRBJ2-7|once|NA
TGTGCCAGCAGCTTAGGCGGGACAGCCTACGAGCAGTACTTC
CASSLGGTAYEQYF
>TRBV7-8|TRBJ1-3|NA|NA
TGTGCCAGCAGCTTAGTCACACAGGGCTCTGGAAACACCATATATTTT
CASSLVTQGSGNTIYF
>TRBV10-1|TRBJ1-6|NA|NA
TGCGCCAGCAGTGAGTCGTTTGCTTCACCCCTCCACTTT
CASSESFASPLHF
>TRBV5-1|TRBJ1-1|NA|NA
TGCGCCAGCAGCTCCGGACAGAGTCAAGCTTTCTTT
CASSSGQSQAFF
>TRBV6-6|TRBJ2-7|NA|NA
TGTGCCAGCAGTGGACGGGCAGGGCCCTACGAGCAGTACTTC
CASSGRAGPYEQYF
>TRBV5-1|TRBJ1-3|NA|NA
TGCGCCAGCAGCCCCGACGGAAGCTCTGGAAACACCATATATTTT
CASSPDGSSGNTIYF
>TRBV5-4|TRBJ1-2|NA|NA
TGTGCCAGCAGCTTGGGGCCGGGGTATGGCTACACCTTC
CASSLGPGYGYTF
>TRBV4-1|TRBJ1-2|NA|NA
TGCGCCAGCAGCCAAGATTGGATGGGCTATGGCTACACCTTC
CASSQDWMGYGYTF
>TRBV7-2|TRBJ2-5|once|NA
TGTGCCAGCAGCTTAAGGTTCAGTCAAGAGACCCAGTACTTC
CASSLRFSQETQYF
>TRBV9|TRBJ1-1|NA|TRBD1
TGTGCCAGCAGCGAGTCCGGGACAGGGAACACTGAAGCTTTCTTT
CASSESGTGNTEAFF
>TRBV16|TRBJ2-7|NA|TRBD2
TGTGCCAGCAGCGAAACTCTTAGCGGGCCCACGGGATACGAGCAGTACTTC
CASSETLSGPTGYEQYF
>TRBV7-2|TRBJ2-7|once|NA
TGTGCCAGCAGCTTAGCGGGGGGTGGCTACGAGCAGTACTTC
CASSLAGGGYEQYF
>TRBV4-1|TRBJ2-2|NA|NA
TGCGCCAGCAGCCAATTCTCCCTCTTGAACACCGGGGAGCTGTTTTTT
CASSQFSLLNTGELFF
>TRBV13|TRBJ1-1|NA|TRBD1
TGTGCCAGCAGCCGGGACAGGGGCACTGAAGCTTTCTTT
CASSRDRGTEAFF
>TRBV28|TRBJ2-7|NA|TRBD2
TGTGCCAGCAGTTTTCTAGCGGGGGGCCGTGAGCAGTACTTC
CASSFLAGGREQYF
>TRBV4-1|TRBJ1-6|NA|TRBD1
TGCGCCAGCAGCGACCCGAAGGGGGCCGCCAATAATTCACCCCTCCACTTT
CASSDPKGAANNSPLHF
>TRBV5-4|TRBJ1-6|NA|NA
TGTGCCAGCAGCTTGGCTCAGGGGCTGGGGTCACCCCTCCACTTT
CASSLAQGLGSPLHF
>TRBV5-1|TRBJ2-5|NA|TRBD2
TGCGCCAGCAGCTTGAGTTTAGCGGGGCAAGAGACCCAGTACTTC
CASSLSLAGQETQYF
>TRBV28|TRBJ1-2|NA|NA
TGTGCCAGCAGTTTATCCGGGAAAGGCTACACCTTC
CASSLSGKGYTF
>TRBV7-9|TRBJ2-1|NA|TRBD2
TGTGCCAGCAGCTTACTAGCGGCAAAAACACGATACAATGAGCAGTTCTTC
CASSLLAAKTRYNEQFF
>TRBV5-6|TRBJ2-2|NA|NA
TGTGCCAGCAGCCCGGGGGCTCGGACCGGGGAGCTGTTTTTT
CASSPGARTGELFF
>TRBV5-1|TRBJ2-7|NA|NA
TGCGCCAGCAGCTTGACGGGGGGACAGGCCAATATCTACGAGCAGTACTTC
CASSLTGGQANIYEQYF
>TRBV5-1|TRBJ2-7|NA|TRBD2
TGCGCCAGCAGCGAAACCGGACTAGAAGTCTCCTACGAGCAGTACTTC
CASSETGLEVSYEQYF
>TRBV5-1|TRBJ2-2|NA|NA
TGCGCCAGCAGCTTGGACGTCGTGGCCGGGGAGCTGTTTTTT
CASSLDVVAGELFF
>TRBV2|TRBJ2-2|NA|NA
TGTGCCAGCAGCAACACAGCGAACACCGGGGAGCTGTTTTTT
CASSNTANTGELFF
>TRBV21-1|TRBJ1-5|NA|NA
TGTGCCAGCAGCAAAGAGGAGGGGTTAGAGCAGCCCCAGCATTTT
CASSKEEGLEQPQHF
>TRBV9|TRBJ2-2|NA|TRBD2
TGTGCCAGCAGCCCCCGAACCGGGACTAGCGGGTCCGGGGAGCTGTTTTTT
CASSPRTGTSGSGELFF
>TRBV6-5|TRBJ2-3|NA|TRBD2
TGTGCCAGCAGTCAGGGACTAGGCTCAGATACGCAGTATTTT
CASSQGLGSDTQYF
>TRBV19|TRBJ1-1|NA|NA
TGTGCCAGTAGTACTTTAGCGGGGGCGAACACTGAAGCTTTCTTT
CASSTLAGANTEAFF
>TRBV14|TRBJ2-5|NA|TRBD2
TGTGCCAGCAGCCAAGATCTGGCGGGGGGGCCGGAGACCCAGTACTTC
CASSQDLAGGPETQYF
>TRBV25-1|TRBJ2-1|NA|TRBD2
TGTGCCAGCAGTGTAGCGGGAGGGTCCGATGAGCAGTTCTTC
CASSVAGGSDEQFF
>TRBV7-2|TRBJ2-5|NA|TRBD1
TGTGCCAGCAGCTACGGACAGGGCACGGGAGAGACCCAGTACTTC
CASSYGQGTGETQYF
>TRBV11-2|TRBJ1-2|NA|TRBD1
TGTGCCAGCAGACGTACCGGGACAGGGAAGACCTATGGCTACACCTTC
CASRRTGTGKTYGYTF
>TRBV7-3|TRBJ1-3|NA|NA
TGTGCCAGCGGAGGAACGGGAAACACCATATATTTT
CASGGTGNTIYF
>TRBV6-1|TRBJ2-5|NA|NA
TGTGCCAGCATTGGGTTCTTACAAGAGACCCAGTACTTC
CASIGFLQETQYF
>TRBV18|TRBJ2-5|NA|NA
TGTGCCAGCTCACCGGGGAACCAAGAGACCCAGTACTTC
CASSPGNQETQYF
>TRBV20-1|TRBJ1-1|NA|NA
TGCAGTGCTATTAACACTGAAGCTTTCTTT
CSAINTEAFF
>TRBV28|TRBJ2-7|NA|NA
TGTGCCAGCAGTTCCCTCTACGAGCAGTACTTC
CASSSLYEQYF
>TRBV6-5|TRBJ2-7|NA|NA
TGTGCCAGCAGTCGCGTATTGGAATACGAGCAGTACTTC
CASSRVLEYEQYF
>TRBV5-1|TRBJ2-7|NA|NA
TGCGCCAGCAGCAGGTCCTTTGGGGACTCCTACGAGCAGTACTTC
CASSRSFGDSYEQYF
>TRBV2|TRBJ2-7|NA|NA
TGTGCCAGCAGTGAGTCGGCGACCGTCTACGAGCAGTACTTC
CASSESATVYEQYF
>TRBV25-1|TRBJ2-5|NA|TRBD2
TGTGCCAGCAGTCCGGGACTAAAGACCCAGTACTTC
CASSPGLKTQYF
>TRBV30|TRBJ2-3|NA|TRBD1
TGTGCCTGGAACAGGGGGTACGGCACAGATACGCAGTATTTT
CAWNRGYGTDTQYF